This T cell receptor (beta chain) derives from a study of T cell clonality in common variable immunodeficiency. This clone has ten or more counts. Its target is not known. The CDR3 extends 3 residues past the end of the read, so its final part is completed from the germline J gene. V shed 6 bases and J shed 0 bases, with 8 bases lying between them. This CDR3 is built from 13 residues. CDR1 and CDR2 (germline): LNHDA, SQIVND (reference sequence). General observations from the study: In common variable immunodeficiency, TCR beta chains reportedly carried fewer deletions and N-nucleotide insertions.

Sequencing was performed with immunoSEQ multiplex PCR; in TCRdb, only in-frame clones are kept and a portion is missing. The table records some 54,000 clones without singletons, the ten largest covering just over 2%. The sample comprised peripheral blood mononuclear cells. The receptor was derived from a person between 18 and 75 years old in good health. The chain is built from TRBV19 and TRBJ1-1; D gene unclear. CDR3 residues: CASSGQMNTEAFF. The part of the CDR3 DNA that was read is TGTGCCAGTAGCGGTCAAATGAACACTGAA.